This TCR beta chain is from a study of regulatory dendritic cells for organ transplantation. This CDR3 spans 15 amino acids. Trimming removed 3 bases from V and 4 bases from J; junction bases left unmatched: 9. Per the germline V gene, CDR1 is SGDLS and CDR2 is YYNGEE. Study-wide points: Regulatory dendritic cells appeared to expand memory CD8+ clones less than mature ones. Naive T cells showed high diversity, memory cells less, memory CD8+ least.

Memory T cells were CD45RO+, naive were CD45RA+, sorted by FACS. This clone came up once. Antigen: not known. Assay: immunoSEQ multiplex PCR; the TCRdb copy retains only in-frame clones and omits some. Of 30,000 to 40,000 clones in the sample, approximately 90% were seen once. This chain connects TRBV9 to TRBJ1-2; 7 bases match TRBD1. The sample was naive CD8+ T cells from blood. Indicated subset: CD45RA+ naive T cells. The clonotype was recovered from a human donor in good health. The CDR3 bases are TGTGCCAGCAGCGGTAGTACAGGGACAGTCTATGGCTACACCTTC. Encoded protein: CASSGSTGTVYGYTF.